The next 17 T cell receptor beta chains were all read from a single sample in a study of blood T cell repertoires in COVID-19. Profiling relied on immunoSEQ multiplex PCR, and the TCRdb table lists in-frame clones only, not all of them. The repertoire holds about 170,000 clones, with more than 75% as singletons. Input material: peripheral blood. The receptors stem from a man aged 70-80 years with acute or convalescent COVID-19.

The V call is TRBV5-6, the J call TRBJ1-3, with a tentative D call TRBD1 (6 bases). Trimming removed 1 base at V and 6 bases at J, with 11 bases between. Germline CDR1 reads SGHDT; CDR2 reads YYEEEE. There are 14 residues in the CDR3. CDR3 DNA: TGTGCCAGCAGCTTGCTACAGGGAGCAAACACCATATATTTT. Translation: CASSLLQGANTIYF. Full variable domain (missing parts from reference TRBV5-6 and TRBJ1-3): DAGVTQSPTHLIKTRGQQVTLRCSPKSGHDTVSWYQQALGQGPQFIFQYYEEEERQRGNFPDRFSGHQFPNYSSELNVNALLLGDSALYLCASSLLQGANTIYFGEGSWLTVV.

The rearrangement uses TRBV5-1 and TRBJ2-5, with 10 bases matching TRBD2. V trimming: 2 bases; J trimming: 5 bases; junction bases outside the gene matches: 6. There are 15 residues in the CDR3. Germline values: CDR1 SGHRS, CDR2 YFSETQ. For the CDR3, the DNA is TGCGCCAGCAGCTTCATAGCGGGAGGAACTGAGACCCAGTACTTC. Translation gives CASSFIAGGTETQYF.

V and J are TRBV7-2 and TRBJ2-7, with D possibly matching TRBD2 (5 bases). The CDR3 loop spans 13 amino acids. V shed 4 bases and J shed 5 bases, with 12 bases lying between them. Per germline, CDR1 SGHTA and CDR2 FQGNSA. The DNA of the CDR3 is TGTGCCAGCAGCTCACGGACTCTACACGAGCAGTACTTC. Residues: CASSSRTLHEQYF.

V is TRBV7-2 and J is TRBJ2-7, with unresolved D. This CDR3 spans 12 amino acids. Germline V gene data show CDR1 as SGHTA and CDR2 as FQGNSA. V lost 6 bases to trimming and J lost 3 bases, with 9 bases between them. In nucleotides, the CDR3 is TGTGCCAGCAGTTGGAGCCACTACGAGCAGTACTTC. Translating gives CASSWSHYEQYF.

Only one count was recorded for this clone. The V call is TRBV19, the J call TRBJ2-3, with 8 bases that match TRBD2. With V trimmed by 6 bases and J by 1 base, 9 bases remained unmatched. This CDR3 comprises 16 residues. The germline V gene encodes CDR1 LNHDA and CDR2 SQIVND (reference sequence). Written as DNA, the CDR3 is TGTGCCAGTAGCGACGTGATGCGGGGGGGCACAGATACGCAGTATTTT. Translation: CASSDVMRGGTDTQYF.

V and J are TRBV25-1 and TRBJ1-5; no clear D. The CDR3 length is 15 residues. Trimming took off 3 bases at V and 5 bases at J, with 14 bases between the two ends. CDR1 and CDR2 (germline): MGHDK, SYGVNS. The CDR3 nucleotides are TGTGCCAGCAGTGACGGGATTAAGCCAGATCAGCCCCAGCATTTT. It codes for CASSDGIKPDQPQHF.

This clone was counted once. This chain links TRBV13 with TRBJ2-1; 13 bases align to TRBD2. Trimming cost V 0 bases and J 4 bases; bases outside gene matches: 0. CDR3 length: 16 amino acids. CDR1 is PRHDT and CDR2 is FYEKMQ in the germline V gene (reference sequence). DNA of the CDR3: TGTGCCAGCAGCTTAGGGGGACTAGCGGGGTACAATGAGCAGTTCTTC. Amino acids: CASSLGGLAGYNEQFF.

The table lists this clone with a count of one. V is TRBV3-1 (or the pseudogene TRBV3-2) and J is TRBJ2-1; 8 bases map to TRBD2. From germline, CDR1 is LGHDT and CDR2 YNNKEL (reference sequence). Trimming took 4 bases from V and 9 from J; bases not matched to a gene: 11. CDR3 length: 15 residues. The CDR3 nucleotides read TGTGCCAGCAGCCCCGGACTAGCAAGAGCGAGTGAGCAGTTCTTC. Protein: CASSPGLARASEQFF.

V is TRBV3-1 (or the pseudogene TRBV3-2) and J is TRBJ1-5, with 7 bases that match TRBD1. J was trimmed by 5 bases and V by 1 base; bases with no gene match: 5. CDR3 length: 15 residues. Germline-derived CDR1 and CDR2 are LGHDT and YNNKEL (reference sequence). This chain's CDR3 is CASSQAGQDHQPQHF. DNA for the CDR3: TGTGCCAGCAGCCAAGCTGGACAGGACCATCAGCCCCAGCATTTT.

This clone was picked up a small number of times. V is TRBV21-1 and J is TRBJ2-7; TRBD2, the D gene given by the table, was not confirmed from the DNA. TRBV21-1 is assigned pseudogene status. The CDR3 covers 16 residues. CDR3: CASSKDGSGSRYEQYF. CDR3 DNA sequence: TGTGCCAGCAGCAAAGATGGTAGCGGGAGTCGTTACGAGCAGTACTTC.

The CDR3 is CASSTRPGLANNEQFF. The DNA of the CDR3 is TGTGCCAGCAGCACACGGCCGGGACTAGCGAACAATGAGCAGTTCTTC. This sequence joins TRBV21-1 and TRBJ2-1; no check of the table's D call, TRBD2, against the DNA was made. TRBV21-1 is reported as a pseudogene. There are 16 residues in the CDR3.

The CDR3 DNA is TGTGCCAGCAGCCAAAACAGGGGGCAAAAGCCCCAGCATTTT. Translating gives CASSQNRGQKPQHF. The chain uses TRBV6-2 or TRBV6-3 and TRBJ1-5; the match to TRBD1 covers 9 bases. The CDR3 is 14 amino acids. Trimming at V came to 6 bases and at J to 8 bases, leaving 8 bases not matched to a gene. The germline gives CDR1 MNHEY, CDR2 SVGEGT.

The chain carries TRBV7-2 and TRBJ1-3, with D hard to call. There are 15 residues in the CDR3. CDR1 is SGHTA, CDR2 FQGNSA, per germline. Deletions cut 3 bases from V and 3 bases from J, with 12 bases between. The CDR3 coding sequence is TGTGCCAGCAGCTTCGTCATAGCGGGTGGAAACACCATATATTTT. It codes for CASSFVIAGGNTIYF. Full variable domain (outside the CDR3, taken from reference TRBV7-2 and TRBJ1-3): GAGVSQSPSNKVTEKGKDVELRCDPISGHTALYWYRQSLGQGLEFLIYFQGNSAPDKSGLPSDRFSAERTGGSVSTLTIQRTQQEDSAVYLCASSFVIAGGNTIYFGEGSWLTVV.

The genes are TRBV27 and TRBJ2-3; 14 bases fit TRBD2. The V and J ends lost 5 bases and 0 bases, in that order; junction bases with no gene match: 13. CDR1 and CDR2 from the germline V gene are MNHEY and SMNVEV (reference sequence). There are 20 residues in the CDR3. In nucleotides, the CDR3 is TGTGCCAGCAGTCCACGACTAGCGGGGGGGGGTCCCCGTAGCACAGATACGCAGTATTTT. Its protein is CASSPRLAGGGPRSTDTQYF.

The chain couples TRBV6-4 to TRBJ1-6; D possibly corresponds to TRBD1 (6 bases). The germline V gene has CDR1 MRHNA and CDR2 SNTAGT. V gave up 3 bases and J gave up 7 bases, with 25 bases separating them. CDR3 size: 19 residues. CDR3 sequence reads: CASSEVASTGSWGNSPLHF. The CDR3 DNA reads as TGTGCCAGCAGTGAGGTCGCTTCGACAGGCAGCTGGGGAAATTCACCCCTCCACTTT.

V is TRBV29-1 and J is TRBJ1-1, with D uncertain. The germline V gene encodes CDR1 SQVTM and CDR2 ANQGSEA. V was shortened by 7 bases and J by 1 base, with 10 bases between the two germline ends. The CDR3 covers 12 residues. The CDR3 DNA is TGCAGCGGAGTTTTATGGAACACTGAAGCTTTCTTT. Translation: CSGVLWNTEAFF.

The chain is built from TRBV6-1 and TRBJ1-5; D unclear. This CDR3 has 13 amino acids. Germline CDR1 MNHNS, CDR2 SASEGT. V shed 5 bases and J shed 0 bases, with 5 bases lying between them. CDR3: CASSFHSNQPQHF. CDR3 nucleotides: TGTGCCAGCAGTTTTCATAGCAATCAGCCCCAGCATTTT.